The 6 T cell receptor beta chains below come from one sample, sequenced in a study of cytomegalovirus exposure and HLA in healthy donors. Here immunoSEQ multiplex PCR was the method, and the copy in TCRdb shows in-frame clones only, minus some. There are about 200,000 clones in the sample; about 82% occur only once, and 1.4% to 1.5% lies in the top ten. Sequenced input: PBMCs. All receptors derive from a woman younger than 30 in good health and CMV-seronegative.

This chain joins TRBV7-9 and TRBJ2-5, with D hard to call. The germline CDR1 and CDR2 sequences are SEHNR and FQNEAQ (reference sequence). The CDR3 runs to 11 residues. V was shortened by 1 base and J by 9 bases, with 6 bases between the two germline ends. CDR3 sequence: CASSLGHSQYF. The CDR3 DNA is TGTGCCAGCAGCTTAGGTCATTCCCAGTACTTC.

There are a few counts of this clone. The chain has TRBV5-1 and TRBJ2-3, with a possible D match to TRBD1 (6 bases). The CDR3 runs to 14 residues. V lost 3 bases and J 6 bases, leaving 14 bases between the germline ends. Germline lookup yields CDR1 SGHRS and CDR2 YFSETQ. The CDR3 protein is CASSSGPGEDTQYF. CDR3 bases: TGCGCCAGCAGCTCGGGGCCAGGGGAGGATACGCAGTATTTT.

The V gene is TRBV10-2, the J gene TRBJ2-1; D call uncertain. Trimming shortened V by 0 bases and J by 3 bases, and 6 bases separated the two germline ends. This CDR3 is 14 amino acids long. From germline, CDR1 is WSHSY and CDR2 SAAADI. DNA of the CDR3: TGCGCCAGCAGTGAGTCGTCTTTCTACAATGAGCAGTTCTTC. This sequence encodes CASSESSFYNEQFF.

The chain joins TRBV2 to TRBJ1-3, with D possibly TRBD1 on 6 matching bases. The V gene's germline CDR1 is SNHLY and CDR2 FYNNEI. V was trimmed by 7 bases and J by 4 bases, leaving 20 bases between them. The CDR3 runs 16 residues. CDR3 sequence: CASTLTGTLAGNTIYF. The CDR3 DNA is TGTGCCAGCACCCTGACAGGAACCCTGGCCGGAAACACCATATATTTT.

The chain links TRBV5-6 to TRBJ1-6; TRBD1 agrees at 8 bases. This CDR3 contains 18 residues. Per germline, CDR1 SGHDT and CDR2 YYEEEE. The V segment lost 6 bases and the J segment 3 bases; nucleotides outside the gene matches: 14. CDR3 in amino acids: CASTILGQGARYNSPLHF. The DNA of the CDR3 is TGTGCCAGCACGATACTTGGGCAGGGGGCGCGCTATAATTCACCCCTCCACTTT.

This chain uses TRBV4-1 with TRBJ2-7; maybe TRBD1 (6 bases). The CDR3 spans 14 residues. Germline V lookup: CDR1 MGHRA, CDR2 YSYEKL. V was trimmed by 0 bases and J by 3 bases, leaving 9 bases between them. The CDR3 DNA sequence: TGCGCCAGCAGCCAAGAATCCAGGGGCTACGAGCAGTACTTC. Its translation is CASSQESRGYEQYF.